Presented here are 12 T cell receptor beta chains from one specimen sequenced in a study of CD8+CD57+ T cells in acquired aplastic anemia. TCR beta VDJ and CDR3 profiling used genomic DNA as template. TCRdb reprocessed the reads with MiXCR, giving one entry per CDR3 protein. Of 250,000 to 350,000 distinct CDR3 sequences listed, approximately 60% are singletons. Patients selected for sequencing had displayed CD8+CD57+ cell expansion by flow cytometry. The sequencing sample was made of sorted CD4+, CD8+, or CD8+CD57+ T cells (not recorded which) from PBMCs. The receptors were sampled from a human donor with aplastic anemia.

Notes on this clonotype: A read error may produce the germline difference seen at one junction end. This rearrangement joins TRBV7-3 to TRBJ2-1; 7 bases are a match to TRBD2. Per germline, CDR1 SGHTA and CDR2 FQGTGA. The CDR3 spans 12 residues. CDR3 coding DNA: TGTGCCAGCAGGTTAGCGGGCAATGAGCAGGTCTTC. Translating gives CASRLAGNEQVF.

Many counts were recorded for this clonotype. As DNA, the CDR3 is TGTGCCAGCAGTCGAAGAACCGGGAGTCCTACCTACGAGCAGTACTTC. Translation: CASSRRTGSPTYEQYF. The V gene is TRBV7-9, the J gene TRBJ2-7; tentatively, D is TRBD2 (6 bases). Germline CDR1 and CDR2: SEHNR and FQNEAQ (reference sequence). The CDR3 has 16 residues. V was shortened by 6 bases and J by 2 bases, with 20 bases between the two germline ends.

This clonotype was observed many times. The chain couples TRBV20-1 to TRBJ2-7; the match to TRBD2 covers 8 bases. Germline V gene lookup returns CDR1 DFQATT and CDR2 SNEGSKA (reference sequence). The CDR3 consists of 14 residues. With 4 bases clipped from V and 3 bases from J, the junction kept 8 bases outside the gene matches. In nucleotides, the CDR3 is TGCAGTGCTAAGGGACTAGTTGGGGGCTACGAGCAGTACTTC. It is translated as CSAKGLVGGYEQYF.

The count of this clonotype is one. The chain links TRBV12-3 or TRBV12-4 to TRBJ1-4, with D perhaps TRBD1 (6 bases). V gave up 7 bases and J gave up 2 bases, with 17 bases separating them. The CDR3 loop spans 16 amino acids. CDR3 bases: TGTGCCAGCACCGAAGCACAGGGACGGACTAATGAAAAACTGTTTTTT. The encoded protein is CASTEAQGRTNEKLFF.

The count of this clonotype is one. The rearrangement uses TRBV24-1 and TRBJ2-2; TRBD1 or TRBD2 may be the D gene (5 bases each). Germline loops: CDR1 KGHDR, CDR2 SFDVKD. This CDR3 spans 17 amino acids. Deletions cut 3 bases from V and 7 bases from J, with 20 bases between. The CDR3 coding sequence is TGTGCCACCAGTGATGCGAGGGGAAATCGGCAGCACGGGGAGCTGTTTTTT. Translating it yields CATSDARGNRQHGELFF.

This clonotype occurred once. The chain recombines TRBV5-4 with TRBJ1-6; unclear D gene. The CDR3 runs 12 residues. Trimming took 2 bases from V and 9 from J, leaving 6 bases between them. The V gene's germline CDR1 is SGHNT and CDR2 YYREEE (reference sequence). CDR3 protein: CASSFIGSPLHF. The CDR3 bases are TGTGCCAGCAGCTTTATCGGTTCACCCCTCCACTTT.

This clonotype appeared many times. The genes are TRBV12-3 or TRBV12-4 and TRBJ1-5, with a weak D call TRBD1 (5 bases). V was clipped by 2 bases and J by 2 bases, with 7 bases between them. The CDR3 contains 14 residues. The CDR3 sequence: CASSLWGGNQPQHF. The CDR3 DNA reads TGTGCCAGCAGTTTATGGGGGGGCAATCAGCCCCAGCATTTT.

For this clonotype: The junction does not match germline at one end; this may be a read error. This chain links TRBV5-1 with TRBJ2-1; 12 bases fit TRBD1. CDR1 SGHRS and CDR2 YFSETQ come from the germline V gene. The CDR3 is 14 residues long. As DNA, the CDR3 is TGTGCCAGCAGCTTGGGACAGGGGGCTCATGAGCAGTTCTTC. Encoded protein: CASSLGQGAHEQFF.

This chain joins TRBV5-6 and TRBJ2-1; D unclear. CDR1 and CDR2 (germline): SGHDT, YYEEEE. V was cut by 2 bases and J by 9 bases, with 9 bases left in between. CDR3 length equals 12 residues. CDR3 sequence: CASSLVVSEQFF. CDR3 DNA: TGTGCCAGCAGCTTAGTGGTCAGTGAGCAGTTCTTC.

The V call is TRBV7-9, the J call TRBJ2-7, with 14 bases that match TRBD2. The CDR3 loop spans 19 amino acids. Germline V gene sequence: CDR1 SEHNR, CDR2 FQNEAQ (reference sequence). J was trimmed by 4 bases and V by 4 bases; bases with no gene match: 15. The CDR3 here is CASSSREGLAGEGVYEQYF. The DNA of the CDR3 is TGTGCCAGCAGCTCCCGGGAGGGACTAGCGGGAGAGGGGGTTTACGAGCAGTACTTC.

For the CDR3, the DNA is TGTGCCACCAGTGGAGGGCATTCCACAGATACGCAGTATTTT. Its translation is CATSGGHSTDTQYF. The rearrangement links TRBV24-1 to TRBJ2-3, with a weak D call TRBD2 (5 bases). This CDR3 is built from 14 residues. V lost 5 bases to trimming and J lost 2 bases, with 10 bases between them. Germline V gene data show CDR1 as KGHDR and CDR2 as SFDVKD.

This clonotype appeared many times. V is TRBV10-3 and J is TRBJ1-2, with D perhaps matching TRBD1 (6 bases). The CDR3 runs to 14 residues. V was pared by 4 bases and J by 6 bases, with 15 bases between. CDR1 is ENHRY, CDR2 SYGVKD, per germline. The chain's CDR3 is CAISGPQGGDGYTF. The CDR3 region has the DNA TGTGCCATCAGTGGCCCACAGGGAGGCGATGGCTACACCTTC.